The 30 T cell receptor beta chains below all came from one sample that was sequenced in a study of T cell repertoires in cytomegalovirus infection (dated by TCRdb to between 2018 and 2021). Instrument used: Illumina HiSeq 1500. The public reads were run again by TCRdb, first through fastp at Q25 and then through MiXCR, and only productive beta chains were kept. Identical CDR3 protein sequences are pooled into one entry, listed with their most common genes and DNA. For this sample the table gives hundreds of thousands of distinct CDR3 sequences, of which approximately 25% were detected only once. The top ten clones comprise around 7.6% of the sample. The sequenced sample consisted of CD8+ T cells from PBMCs. These receptors were obtained from a human donor in good health (CMV status not recorded). Some clones in this sample may be carry-over from other donors' samples.

V usage is TRBV7-9 and J usage is TRBJ2-1; D ambiguous. CDR1 is SEHNR, CDR2 FQNEAQ, per germline (reference sequence). Deletions cut 5 bases from V and 6 bases from J, with 23 bases between. The CDR3 runs 17 residues. DNA of the CDR3: TGTGCCAGCAGCCTTCCGGGCCAATACACGTCTGGCAATGAGCAGTTCTTC. It is translated as CASSLPGQYTSGNEQFF.

This chain connects TRBV10-3 to TRBJ2-7; 10 nucleotides align to TRBD2. The germline CDR1 and CDR2 sequences are ENHRY and SYGVKD. Trimming at V came to 8 bases and at J to 5 bases, leaving 12 bases not matched to a gene. This CDR3 spans 15 amino acids. In DNA form, the CDR3 reads TGTGCCATCCGTACTAGCGGGGAGGGTCTAGACGAGCAGTACTTC. This gives the protein CAIRTSGEGLDEQYF.

This clonotype was picked up many times. The J gene is TRBJ2-3, the V gene TRBV7-2; D unresolved. Germline V gene sequence: CDR1 SGHTA, CDR2 FQGNSA. Trimming pared 1 base from V and 5 bases from J, leaving 10 bases between. The CDR3 is made up of 14 amino acids. CDR3 sequence: CASSLEGHGDTQYF. DNA of the CDR3: TGTGCCAGCAGCTTAGAGGGTCACGGAGATACGCAGTATTTT.

This clonotype was observed at least ten times. The rearrangement links TRBV7-6 to TRBJ2-1, with D tentatively TRBD1 (5 bases). Trimming shortened V by 6 bases and J by 4 bases, and 13 bases separated the two germline ends. Looked up from germline, CDR1 is SGHVS and CDR2 is FNYEAQ. This CDR3 region has 14 residues. The chain's CDR3 is CASRSGDSYNEQFF. The DNA for the CDR3 is TGTGCCAGCAGGTCAGGTGACAGTTACAATGAGCAGTTCTTC. Looking up the rest from reference TRBV7-6 and TRBJ2-1 gives the full variable domain: GAGVSQSPRYKVTKRGQDVALRCDPISGHVSLYWYRQALGQGPEFLTYFNYEAQQDKSGLPNDRFSAERPEGSISTLTIQRTEQRDSAMYRCASRSGDSYNEQFFGPGTRLTVL.

There are a few counts of this clonotype. The gene calls are TRBV10-2 and TRBJ1-1; the D is unclear. This CDR3 comprises 14 residues. Germline values: CDR1 WSHSY, CDR2 SAAADI. V lost 7 bases to trimming and J lost 2 bases, with 14 bases between them. The CDR3 DNA follows: TGCGCCAGCATGACTTCCGGACCTAACACTGAAGCTTTCTTT. Protein sequence: CASMTSGPNTEAFF.

The rearrangement joins TRBV15 to TRBJ2-1, with no clear D. Germline V lookup: CDR1 LNHNV, CDR2 YYDKDF (reference sequence). The CDR3 contains 11 residues. The V end lost 5 bases, the J end lost 10 bases, and 9 bases lay between the germline ends. CDR3 protein: CATSAPGEQFF. The CDR3 DNA sequence: TGTGCCACCAGCGCCCCCGGGGAGCAGTTCTTC.

In this sample, this clonotype turned up many times. The rearrangement links TRBV7-9 to TRBJ1-2; 8 nucleotides align to TRBD1. The CDR3 contains 15 residues. V was clipped by 1 base and J by 7 bases; unmatched bases: 8. Per the germline V gene, CDR1 is SEHNR and CDR2 is FQNEAQ (reference sequence). The CDR3 here is CASSLGSTGVLGYTF. CDR3 in DNA: TGTGCCAGCAGCTTAGGTTCGACAGGGGTTCTTGGCTACACCTTC.

In regard to this clonotype: At one end, the junction sequence differs from germline, possibly due to a read error. The chain recombines TRBV13 with TRBJ1-1, with D tentatively TRBD1 (6 bases). The CDR3 is 16 amino acids. Germline V gene lookup returns CDR1 PRHDT and CDR2 FYEKMQ (reference sequence). The CDR3 bases are TGTGCCAGCAGCTTAGGGGCAGGGGCTTGGTACACTAAAGCTTTCTTT. This codes for CASSLGAGAWYTKAFF.

The CDR3 region is CASTVRTISYNEQFF. CDR3 nucleotides: TGTGCCAGCACCGTAAGGACAATCTCCTACAATGAGCAGTTCTTC. The chain combines TRBV2 with TRBJ2-1, with TRBD1 as a possible D gene (5 bases). Trimming cost V 7 bases and J 0 bases, with 13 bases left between them. The CDR3 has 15 residues. Germline CDR1 SNHLY, CDR2 FYNNEI.

This clonotype was picked up many times. V usage is TRBV7-9 and J usage is TRBJ2-3, with TRBD1 identical over 9 bases. CDR1 and CDR2 (germline): SEHNR, FQNEAQ (reference sequence). V lost 4 bases to trimming and J lost 1 base; unmatched junction nucleotides: 3. The CDR3 consists of 15 residues. The CDR3 region is CASSWGQGGTDTQYF. Written as DNA, the CDR3 is TGTGCCAGCAGCTGGGGACAGGGAGGCACAGATACGCAGTATTTT.

This clonotype was counted ten times or more. The chain employs TRBV7-3 and TRBJ2-1; 10 bases fit TRBD1. The CDR3 spans 15 residues. The germline gives CDR1 SGHTA, CDR2 FQGTGA. Trimming took 1 base from V and 7 from J; bases not matched to a gene: 4. CDR3 sequence reads: CASSLIGQGDNEQFF. The CDR3 DNA is TGTGCCAGCAGCTTAATCGGACAGGGGGATAATGAGCAGTTCTTC.

This clonotype occurred a few times. The chain couples TRBV19 to TRBJ2-2, with D perhaps matching TRBD1 or TRBD2 (6 bases each). The CDR3 extends over 16 amino acids. Per germline, CDR1 LNHDA and CDR2 SQIVND (reference sequence). Trimming shortened V by 3 bases and J by 2 bases, and 13 bases separated the two germline ends. The CDR3 region has the DNA TGTGCCAGTAGTATCTTCCAGGGGACTAACACCGGGGAGCTGTTTTTT. This codes for CASSIFQGTNTGELFF.

This clonotype was seen more than once but under ten times. The chain recombines TRBV29-1 with TRBJ1-2, with TRBD1 identical over 7 bases. CDR1 is SQVTM and CDR2 is ANQGSEA in the germline V gene. The trim removed 8 bases at V and 8 bases at J, leaving 11 bases unmatched. The CDR3 covers 12 residues. CDR3 sequence (DNA): TGCAGCACACACGAAGGGGGCGACGGCTACACCTTC. Protein sequence: CSTHEGGDGYTF.

This clonotype was picked up many times. This chain uses TRBV28 with TRBJ2-3; possibly TRBD1 or TRBD2 for D (6 bases each). V was trimmed by 7 bases and J by 0 bases, leaving 11 bases between them. Germline CDR1 MDHEN, CDR2 SYDVKM. The CDR3 covers 14 residues. CDR3 sequence: CASIGGSSTDTQYF. CDR3 in DNA: TGTGCCAGCATAGGGGGGTCTAGCACAGATACGCAGTATTTT.

This clonotype was picked up many times. This rearrangement joins TRBV7-2 to TRBJ1-1, with 8 bases fitting TRBD1. This CDR3 has 16 residues. The trim removed 3 bases at V and 1 base at J, leaving 7 bases unmatched. In germline, CDR1 is SGHTA, CDR2 FQGNSA. The CDR3, as DNA: TGTGCCAGCAGCTTCGGACAGGGTGAAACGAACACTGAAGCTTTCTTT. It translates to CASSFGQGETNTEAFF.

This clonotype has ten or more counts. The gene calls are TRBV5-1 and TRBJ1-1, with D possibly TRBD1 on 6 matching bases. Germline V gene lookup returns CDR1 SGHRS and CDR2 YFSETQ. The CDR3 is made up of 14 amino acids. The V gene lost 2 bases and the J gene lost 2 bases, with 10 bases spanning the gap. The CDR3 DNA sequence: TGCGCCAGCAGCTTAAGGGACACCAACACTGAAGCTTTCTTT. This codes for CASSLRDTNTEAFF.

The V and J genes are TRBV5-1 and TRBJ2-3, with TRBD1 matching 7 bases. The CDR3 runs 17 residues. Germline V gene lookup returns CDR1 SGHRS and CDR2 YFSETQ. Trimming removed 1 base from V and 5 bases from J; junction bases left unmatched: 13. CDR3 in amino acids: CASSLTTGTAGGDTQYF. The CDR3 region has the DNA TGCGCCAGCAGCTTGACAACCGGGACAGCCGGAGGAGATACGCAGTATTTT.

This clonotype was counted only a few times. This rearrangement joins TRBV7-9 to TRBJ1-2; D is undetermined. CDR3 length: 14 residues. Germline CDR1 reads SEHNR; CDR2 reads FQNEAQ (reference sequence). V was clipped by 4 bases and J by 0 bases, with 9 bases between them. In nucleotides, the CDR3 is TGTGCCAGCAGCTCTGTCTCAGCTAACTATGGCTACACCTTC. Its protein product is CASSSVSANYGYTF.

The chain combines TRBV20-1 with TRBJ2-1; 7 bases match TRBD2. Germline CDR1 is DFQATT and CDR2 is SNEGSKA (reference sequence). V was pared by 1 base and J by 0 bases, with 12 bases of the junction left unmatched. The CDR3 contains 18 residues. The DNA for the CDR3 is TGCAGTGCTAGAGGAGGACTAAGCGGGATAAGCTCCTACAATGAGCAGTTCTTC. Its protein is CSARGGLSGISSYNEQFF.

This clonotype was detected many times. V gene TRBV7-8 combines with J gene TRBJ2-1; tentative D call: TRBD2 (6 bases). CDR1 and CDR2 (germline): SGHVS, FQNEAQ. V was shortened by 3 bases and J by 8 bases, with 26 bases between the two germline ends. This CDR3 is 18 amino acids long. CDR3 in amino acids: CASSFDNTGTLYIDEQFF. DNA of the CDR3: TGTGCCAGCAGCTTTGATAACACCGGGACTTTATACATCGATGAGCAGTTCTTC.

This clonotype was picked up many times. The chain joins TRBV7-6 to TRBJ2-5, with a weak D call TRBD2 (5 bases). Germline CDR1 SGHVS, CDR2 FNYEAQ. V lost 10 bases and J 5 bases, leaving 26 bases between the germline ends. CDR3 size: 16 residues. DNA for the CDR3: TGTGCCACTAACAGCGGCGTGGGTATCTCGTCTGAGACCCAGTACTTC. It codes for CATNSGVGISSETQYF.

This clonotype was found many times. This chain uses TRBV5-5 with TRBJ2-7; a weak D match, TRBD1 (6 bases). This CDR3 region has 14 residues. CDR1 and CDR2 from the germline V gene are SGHKS and YYEKEE (reference sequence). Trimming took off 4 bases at V and 3 bases at J, with 14 bases between the two ends. CDR3 bases: TGTGCCAGCAGCCGCCCACAGGGATTCTACGAGCAGTACTTC. It codes for CASSRPQGFYEQYF.

This rearrangement joins TRBV7-9 to TRBJ1-4; the D is unclear. Germline values: CDR1 SEHNR, CDR2 FQNEAQ (reference sequence). V was cut by 2 bases and J by 5 bases, with 9 bases left in between. The CDR3 runs to 14 residues. CDR3: CASSLLERNEKLFF. Written as DNA, the CDR3 is TGTGCCAGCAGCTTACTTGAGAGGAATGAAAAACTGTTTTTT.

The chain is built from TRBV3-1 and TRBJ2-7; 12 bases line up with TRBD1. V shed 1 base and J 4 bases; nucleotides not matched to a gene: 5. This CDR3 region has 16 residues. Germline assignment: CDR1 LGHDT and CDR2 YNNKEL (reference sequence). CDR3 in amino acids: CASSQAGTGGWYEQYF. CDR3 DNA: TGTGCCAGCAGCCAAGCTGGGACAGGGGGCTGGTACGAGCAGTACTTC.

The chain carries TRBV20-1 and TRBJ2-1; no definite D call. The V gene's germline CDR1 is DFQATT and CDR2 SNEGSKA (reference sequence). The V end lost 6 bases, the J end lost 0 bases, and 12 bases lay between the germline ends. The CDR3 has 14 amino acids. CDR3 bases: TGCAGTGCCACCAACAGAAACTCCTACAATGAGCAGTTCTTC. Translation: CSATNRNSYNEQFF.

This clonotype appeared a few times. The V and J genes are TRBV2 and TRBJ1-3; unclear D gene. V was cut by 0 bases and J by 0 bases, with 6 bases left in between. CDR3 length: 15 residues. CDR1 and CDR2 (germline): SNHLY, FYNNEI. The CDR3 sequence: CASSEAEDSGNTIYF. The CDR3 coding sequence is TGTGCCAGCAGTGAAGCGGAAGACTCTGGAAACACCATATATTTT. The entire variable domain, with the rest obtained from reference TRBV2 and TRBJ1-3, is as follows: EPEVTQTPSHQVTQMGQEVILRCVPISNHLYFYWYRQILGQKVEFLVSFYNNEISEKSEIFDDQFSVERPDGSNFTLKIRSTKLEDSAMYFCASSEAEDSGNTIYFGEGSWLTVV.

This clonotype was detected only a few times. V usage is TRBV13 and J usage is TRBJ2-1; TRBD2 aligns across 8 bases. Germline V gene data show CDR1 as PRHDT and CDR2 as FYEKMQ (reference sequence). V lost 1 base to trimming and J lost 5 bases; unmatched junction nucleotides: 16. The CDR3 is made up of 19 amino acids. The CDR3 protein is CASSLVGRSGRGVNNEQFF. The CDR3 DNA follows: TGTGCCAGCAGCTTAGTCGGTCGGAGTGGGCGGGGGGTGAACAATGAGCAGTTCTTC.

As regards this clonotype: At one end, the junction sequence differs from germline, possibly due to a read error. The chain has TRBV6-2 or TRBV6-3 and TRBJ1-1; D gene ambiguous. Germline values: CDR1 MNHEY, CDR2 SVGEGT. The CDR3 consists of 10 residues. The CDR3 nucleotides read TGTGCCAGCAGTTACCCATATGCCATCTTT. It is translated as CASSYPYAIF.

This clonotype was recorded many times. The J gene is TRBJ2-1, the V gene TRBV20-1; 8 bases align to TRBD2. The CDR3 has 14 amino acids. The V gene end was trimmed by 6 bases and the J gene end by 2 bases; junction bases not matched to a gene: 6. CDR1 is DFQATT and CDR2 is SNEGSKA in the germline V gene (reference sequence). CDR3 residues: CSAPSGGPYNEQFF. In DNA form, the CDR3 reads TGCAGTGCACCCAGCGGGGGCCCCTACAATGAGCAGTTCTTC.

In its sample, this clonotype was seen a few times. The chain employs TRBV4-1 and TRBJ2-1; D remains ambiguous. V was clipped by 5 bases and J by 7 bases, with 12 bases between them. The CDR3 extends over 13 amino acids. Germline V gene lookup returns CDR1 MGHRA and CDR2 YSYEKL. DNA of the CDR3: TGCGCCAGCAGCGTTTTTCAGTCTAATGAGCAGTTCTTC. Translation: CASSVFQSNEQFF.